This T cell receptor beta chain appears in the sequencing data of a study of CD8+ T cells in alopecia areata. Germline values: CDR1 MRHNA, CDR2 SNTAGT. The CDR3 covers 13 residues. Trimming stripped 3 bases from V and 0 bases from J, with 3 bases between. Comments on this clone: Its target is not known. The sample has other DNA sequences that encode this CDR3 too.

Treatment in this sample: oral pan-JAK inhibitor, 5-10 mg twice daily. Alopecia areata patients provided lesional scalp punch biopsies and peripheral blood, both collected for the study. Overall study results and limits: Scalp clonality dropped significantly under tofacitinib, as did expanded CD8+ top-100 clones.

As the sequencing template, cDNA was produced by extracting RNA and reverse transcribing it. Here immunoSEQ multiplex PCR was the method, and the copy in TCRdb shows in-frame clones only, minus some. Counted here are 93,000 or so clones, around 86% occurring once; the ten biggest clones make up around 10%. The chain employs TRBV6-4 and TRBJ2-1; D ambiguous. This sequence originates from a human donor with alopecia areata. This sample comprised CD8+ T cells sorted from blood, obtained at approximately week 30, from a patient treated with tofacitinib. CDR3 residues: CASSEDSYNEQFF. The CDR3 nucleotides read TGTGCCAGCAGTGAGGACTCCTACAATGAGCAGTTCTTC.